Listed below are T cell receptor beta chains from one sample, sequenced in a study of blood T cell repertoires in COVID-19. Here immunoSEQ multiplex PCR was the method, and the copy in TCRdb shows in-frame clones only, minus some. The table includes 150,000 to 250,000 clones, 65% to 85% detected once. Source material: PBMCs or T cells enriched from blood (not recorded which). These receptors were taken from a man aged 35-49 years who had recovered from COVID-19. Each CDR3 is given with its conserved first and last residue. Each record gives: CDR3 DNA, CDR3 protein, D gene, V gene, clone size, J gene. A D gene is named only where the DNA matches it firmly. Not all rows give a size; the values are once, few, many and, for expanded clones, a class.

CDR3nt: TGTGCCAGCAGCTCAGGACAGGGGCTGTCAAATGAGCAGTTCTTC
CDR3aa: CASSSGQGLSNEQFF
d_gene: TRBD1
v_gene: TRBV5-4
abundance: once
j_gene: TRBJ2-1

CDR3nt: TGTGCCAGCAGTGAGGGACTAGCGGGGCCCACCGGGGAGCTGTTTTTT
CDR3aa: CASSEGLAGPTGELFF
d_gene: TRBD2
v_gene: TRBV6-1
abundance: NA
j_gene: TRBJ2-2

CDR3nt: TGTGCCAGCAGCCCGAATAGCGGGGGGGCGTACAATGAGCAGTTCTTC
CDR3aa: CASSPNSGGAYNEQFF
d_gene: TRBD2
v_gene: TRBV4-2
abundance: NA
j_gene: TRBJ2-1

CDR3nt: TGTGCCACCAGCCCTAGCGGGGGTGTAGATACGCAGTATTTT
CDR3aa: CATSPSGGVDTQYF
d_gene: TRBD2
v_gene: TRBV15
abundance: few
j_gene: TRBJ2-3

CDR3nt: TGTGCCAGTAGTATGTGGACTAACACCGGGGAGCTGTTTTTT
CDR3aa: CASSMWTNTGELFF
d_gene: NA
v_gene: TRBV19
abundance: NA
j_gene: TRBJ2-2

CDR3nt: TGTGCCAGCAGCCAAGGCCTCCGGACCGGGGAGCTGTTTTTT
CDR3aa: CASSQGLRTGELFF
d_gene: NA
v_gene: TRBV14
abundance: NA
j_gene: TRBJ2-2

CDR3nt: TGTGCCAGCAGTTTATCGGGGCAGGGGGTCACTGAAGCTTTCTTT
CDR3aa: CASSLSGQGVTEAFF
d_gene: TRBD1
v_gene: TRBV27
abundance: NA
j_gene: TRBJ1-1

CDR3nt: TGTGCCAGCAGCCAAGAAGGGGGAGCCCTCCACTTT
CDR3aa: CASSQEGGALHF
d_gene: NA
v_gene: TRBV4-2
abundance: NA
j_gene: TRBJ1-6

CDR3nt: TGTGCCAGCAGTGAAGACAGAAACACTGAAGCTTTCTTT
CDR3aa: CASSEDRNTEAFF
d_gene: NA
v_gene: TRBV2
abundance: NA
j_gene: TRBJ1-1

CDR3nt: TGTGCCAGCGGGGGGGCGCAGTACGAGCAGTACTTC
CDR3aa: CASGGAQYEQYF
d_gene: NA
v_gene: TRBV12-3/TRBV12-4
abundance: NA
j_gene: TRBJ2-7

CDR3nt: TGCGCCAGCAGCTTGGTGGCAGGGGGCTTCAATGGCTATGGCTACACCTTC
CDR3aa: CASSLVAGGFNGYGYTF
d_gene: TRBD1
v_gene: TRBV5-1
abundance: NA
j_gene: TRBJ1-2

CDR3nt: TGCAGCGGCGCCCATGGACAGGCGAGCACAGATACGCAGTATTTT
CDR3aa: CSGAHGQASTDTQYF
d_gene: TRBD1
v_gene: TRBV29-1
abundance: NA
j_gene: TRBJ2-3

CDR3nt: TGTGCCAGCAGTGAATTGATGGGAGGGTTCGGAGAGGCTTTCTTT
CDR3aa: CASSELMGGFGEAFF
d_gene: NA
v_gene: TRBV6-1
abundance: NA
j_gene: TRBJ1-1

CDR3nt: TGTGCCAGCAGTCATCGGGACAGGGGGCAAGAGACCCAGTACTTC
CDR3aa: CASSHRDRGQETQYF
d_gene: TRBD1
v_gene: TRBV5-8
abundance: NA
j_gene: TRBJ2-5

CDR3nt: TGTGCCAGCGCGGGGAACAGGAACACTGAAGCTTTCTTT
CDR3aa: CASAGNRNTEAFF
d_gene: NA
v_gene: TRBV2
abundance: NA
j_gene: TRBJ1-1

CDR3nt: TGTGCCAGCAGTATCGGGGTGACTAATGAAAAACTGTTTTTT
CDR3aa: CASSIGVTNEKLFF
d_gene: NA
v_gene: TRBV28
abundance: NA
j_gene: TRBJ1-4

CDR3nt: TGTGCCAGCAGCCCTCCCGGGGGACAGGGCGAAAAACTGTTTTTT
CDR3aa: CASSPPGGQGEKLFF
d_gene: TRBD1
v_gene: TRBV7-9
abundance: NA
j_gene: TRBJ1-4

CDR3nt: TGTGCCAGCAGTCCGACTAGCGGGGCAACCCAGCAGTACTTC
CDR3aa: CASSPTSGATQQYF
d_gene: TRBD2
v_gene: TRBV6-5
abundance: NA
j_gene: TRBJ2-7

CDR3nt: TGCGCCAGCAGCTTGGCCGGCCAGGCCCCCGACACCGGGGAGCTGTTTTTT
CDR3aa: CASSLAGQAPDTGELFF
d_gene: NA
v_gene: TRBV5-1
abundance: NA
j_gene: TRBJ2-2

CDR3nt: TGTGCCAGCAGCTTAGAAGGCGGAAACCGTTATTATGAAGCTTTCTTT
CDR3aa: CASSLEGGNRYYEAFF
d_gene: NA
v_gene: TRBV7-8
abundance: NA
j_gene: TRBJ1-1

CDR3nt: TGTGCCAGCGGGAGTCGTTTAGGGCAGGGGTATTCCGACGGTGAAAAACTGTTTTTT
CDR3aa: CASGSRLGQGYSDGEKLFF
d_gene: NA
v_gene: TRBV27
abundance: NA
j_gene: TRBJ1-4

CDR3nt: TGTGCCAGCAGCGTGTTGGGACAGATCGGCGAGACCCAGTACTTC
CDR3aa: CASSVLGQIGETQYF
d_gene: TRBD1
v_gene: TRBV9
abundance: NA
j_gene: TRBJ2-5

CDR3nt: TGTGCCAGTAGTAGAGACAGGGGGACTAACTATGGCTACACCTTC
CDR3aa: CASSRDRGTNYGYTF
d_gene: TRBD1
v_gene: TRBV19
abundance: NA
j_gene: TRBJ1-2

CDR3nt: TGTGCCAGCAGCGTAGGAGGACAGGGTAAAACTTCCTATGGCTACACCTTC
CDR3aa: CASSVGGQGKTSYGYTF
d_gene: TRBD1
v_gene: TRBV9
abundance: NA
j_gene: TRBJ1-2

CDR3nt: TGTGCCAGCAGCCAAGGGAGGGGGGGTCAGCCCCAGCATTTT
CDR3aa: CASSQGRGGQPQHF
d_gene: NA
v_gene: TRBV16
abundance: NA
j_gene: TRBJ1-5

CDR3nt: TGTGCCAGCAGCTTAGCCATTGGACAGGCCGACTCCTACGAGCAGTACTTC
CDR3aa: CASSLAIGQADSYEQYF
d_gene: TRBD1
v_gene: TRBV7-8
abundance: NA
j_gene: TRBJ2-7